The 32 T cell receptor beta chains given below trace back to one sample, sequenced in a study of OX40 agonist ivuxolimab in advanced cancers. TCRdb's table, derived via immunoSEQ multiplex PCR, lists solely in-frame clones and lacks some. The table has 65,000 to 80,000 clones, roughly nine tenths seen once; the top ten hold under 15%. This specimen was CD4+ or CD8+ T cells sorted from blood, taken in a trial of the OX40 agonist ivuxolimab. The receptors were sampled from an adult with an advanced solid tumor such as melanoma, head and neck, liver or kidney cancer.

This rearrangement joins TRBV28 to TRBJ1-5, with D perhaps TRBD1 (5 bases). Trimming left V 10 bases short and J 0 bases short, with 22 bases between. CDR3 length equals 17 residues. CDR1 is MDHEN, CDR2 SYDVKM, per germline. The CDR3 spells CAIHGGVQTISNQPQHF. The CDR3 bases are TGTGCCATTCACGGAGGGGTACAGACGATTAGCAATCAGCCCCAGCATTTT. The full variable domain, with the rest looked up from reference TRBV28 and TRBJ1-5, is DVKVTQSSRYLVKRTGEKVFLECVQDMDHENMFWYRQDPGLGLRLIYFSYDVKMKEKGDIPEGYSVSREKKERFSLILESASTNQTSMYLCAIHGGVQTISNQPQHFGDGTRLSIL.

The chain joins TRBV18 to TRBJ1-1; D unresolved. The CDR3 contains 16 residues. V lost 2 bases to trimming and J lost 0 bases, with 13 bases between them. CDR1 is KGHSH, CDR2 LQKENI, per germline. The CDR3 sequence: CASSPISGGLNTEAFF. CDR3 sequence (DNA): TGTGCCAGCTCACCAATTTCGGGCGGGCTGAACACTGAAGCTTTCTTT.

The chain is built from TRBV9 and TRBJ2-2; no definite D call. Germline assignment: CDR1 SGDLS and CDR2 YYNGEE. Trimming left V 3 bases short and J 0 bases short, with 12 bases between. The CDR3 runs 16 residues. The CDR3 region is CASSASVAANTGELFF. In DNA form, the CDR3 reads TGTGCCAGCAGCGCCTCGGTTGCCGCGAACACCGGGGAGCTGTTTTTT.

This clone was seen only a few times. The chain recombines TRBV6-5 with TRBJ2-3; D ambiguous. This CDR3 spans 15 amino acids. V was trimmed by 8 bases and J by 0 bases, leaving 15 bases between them. Germline V gene data show CDR1 as MNHEY and CDR2 as SVGAGI. The CDR3 loop is CASSFGQPSTDTQYF. The CDR3 DNA follows: TGTGCCAGCTCCTTCGGGCAGCCTAGCACAGATACGCAGTATTTT.

This clone was counted a single time. V and J are TRBV19 and TRBJ2-5, with D uncertain. TRBJ2-7 matches the DNA end more closely, so the J call is doubtful. The CDR3 covers 15 residues. Germline V gene data show CDR1 as LNHDA and CDR2 as SQIVND (reference sequence). The CDR3 DNA follows: TGTGCCAGTAGTCCCCATCGAGTCAGAGTTTACGAGCAGTACTTC. This codes for CASSPHRVRVYEQYF.

The rearrangement uses TRBV28 and TRBJ2-5; TRBD1 is a possible D gene (5 bases). The germline V gene encodes CDR1 MDHEN and CDR2 SYDVKM. CDR3 length: 12 amino acids. Trimming removed 5 bases from V and 4 bases from J, with 8 bases in between. This CDR3 reads CASSGRGETQYF. CDR3 nucleotides: TGTGCCAGCAGTGGTAGGGGAGAGACCCAGTACTTC.

The genes are TRBV28 and TRBJ1-4; D might be TRBD1 (6 bases). Germline V gene sequence: CDR1 MDHEN, CDR2 SYDVKM. The V and J ends lost 6 bases and 7 bases respectively, with 15 bases between them. CDR3 length: 14 amino acids. The CDR3 nucleotides are TGTGCCAGCAGCTACAGGGTTGGGGGTGAAAAACTGTTTTTT. Translating it yields CASSYRVGGEKLFF.

The chain has TRBV9 and TRBJ2-1; 9 bases fit TRBD2. V was pared by 3 bases and J by 4 bases, with 8 bases of the junction left unmatched. The CDR3 extends over 16 amino acids. Germline V lookup: CDR1 SGDLS, CDR2 YYNGEE. The CDR3 DNA follows: TGTGCCAGCAGCGATGGAGCGGGAGGAGGGTACAATGAGCAGTTCTTC. This encodes CASSDGAGGGYNEQFF.

This chain joins TRBV21-1 and TRBJ2-1. TRBV21-1 is assigned pseudogene status. The CDR3 totals 17 residues. In nucleotides, the CDR3 is TGTGCCAGCAGCCCCCGCGGAGGGGGGAGCTCCTACAATGAGCAGTTCTTC. Protein: CASSPRGGGSSYNEQFF.

This rearrangement joins TRBV5-8 to TRBJ1-4, with D unresolved. In germline, CDR1 is SGHTS, CDR2 YDEGEE. The CDR3 totals 15 residues. Deletions cut 5 bases from V and 3 bases from J, with 14 bases between. The CDR3 DNA sequence: TGTGCCAGCAGAACGGGGAGGGTGGCTAATGAAAAACTGTTTTTT. Its translation: CASRTGRVANEKLFF.

V and J are TRBV27 and TRBJ2-4; D is possibly TRBD1 or TRBD2 (6 bases each). The germline CDR1 and CDR2 sequences are MNHEY and SMNVEV (reference sequence). V lost 4 bases, J lost 4 bases, and 14 bases lay in between. The CDR3 is 15 residues long. The CDR3 DNA is TGTGCCAGCAGTTGGGGGGCGGGATTGAAAAACATTCAGTACTTC. Translated, it gives CASSWGAGLKNIQYF.

V and J are TRBV5-8 and TRBJ2-3, with TRBD2 matching over 8 bases. CDR3 length equals 15 residues. V dropped 1 base and J dropped 5; count of bases not matched to a gene: 6. Germline CDR1 is SGHTS and CDR2 is YDEGEE. The CDR3 loop is CASSLKREMIDTQYF. In DNA form, the CDR3 reads TGTGCCAGCAGCTTGAAGCGGGAGATGATAGATACGCAGTATTTT.

The rearrangement joins TRBV5-4 to TRBJ2-7; 7 bases map to TRBD2. CDR3 length: 14 residues. V lost 4 bases to trimming and J lost 0 bases; unmatched junction nucleotides: 4. The V gene's germline CDR1 is SGHNT and CDR2 YYREEE (reference sequence). The DNA of the CDR3 is TGTGCCAGCAGCCAAGCGGGGTTCTCCTACGAGCAGTACTTC. It codes for CASSQAGFSYEQYF. The variable domain in full, with the rest retrieved from reference TRBV5-4 and TRBJ2-7, is ETGVTQSPTHLIKTRGQQVTLRCSSQSGHNTVSWYQQALGQGPQFIFQYYREEENGRGNFPPRFSGLQFPNYSSELNVNALELDDSALYLCASSQAGFSYEQYFGPGTRLTVT.

The gene calls are TRBV10-2 and TRBJ2-7, with TRBD2 matching over 7 bases. V was pared by 4 bases and J by 2 bases, with 8 bases of the junction left unmatched. The CDR3 consists of 15 residues. Looked up from germline, CDR1 is WSHSY and CDR2 is SAAADI. This chain's CDR3 is CASSGLLARAYEQYF. CDR3 in DNA: TGCGCCAGCAGTGGGTTACTAGCGAGAGCCTACGAGCAGTACTTC.

This clone was seen just once. CDR3 nucleotides: TGTGCCAGCAGTACTTTAAGGGACTCGACCTACGAGCAGTACTTC. Amino acids: CASSTLRDSTYEQYF. The V and J genes are TRBV28 and TRBJ2-7, with D possibly TRBD2 on 6 matching bases. Germline V CDR1 and CDR2: MDHEN, SYDVKM. There are 15 residues in the CDR3. Trimming pared 5 bases from V and 2 bases from J, leaving 16 bases between.

V is TRBV7-9 and J is TRBJ2-2; TRBD1 matches 9 bases. Germline lookup yields CDR1 SEHNR and CDR2 FQNEAQ (reference sequence). The trim removed 6 bases at V and 3 bases at J, leaving 8 bases unmatched. This CDR3 is built from 16 residues. DNA for the CDR3: TGTGCCAGCAGTCTTCCCGGGACAGGGTACACCGGGGAGCTGTTTTTT. Translating it yields CASSLPGTGYTGELFF.

The chain combines TRBV5-8 with TRBJ2-1; possibly TRBD1 or TRBD2 for D (5 bases each). This CDR3 comprises 16 residues. V was pared by 0 bases and J by 0 bases, with 10 bases between. Germline V gene lookup returns CDR1 SGHTS and CDR2 YDEGEE. The CDR3 is CASSLEGPSSYNEQFF. The DNA of the CDR3 is TGTGCCAGCAGCTTGGAGGGACCGAGCTCCTACAATGAGCAGTTCTTC.

The chain combines TRBV11-3 with TRBJ2-2; 8 bases map to TRBD2. The germline V gene encodes CDR1 SGHNT and CDR2 YENEEA. The CDR3 has 17 amino acids. After removal of 1 base from V and 6 bases from J, the junction contained 10 bases not matched to a gene. CDR3 coding DNA: TGTGCCAGCAGCTTAGTAATTAGCGGGATGTCGGCCGGGGAGCTGTTTTTT. Translated: CASSLVISGMSAGELFF.

The chain links TRBV12-5 to TRBJ1-1, with D perhaps matching TRBD1 (6 bases). V lost 4 bases, J lost 0 bases, and 12 bases lay in between. CDR1 is LGHNT, CDR2 FRNRAP, per germline. The CDR3 length is 15 residues. CDR3 DNA sequence: TGTGCTAGTGGTTCGCCGGGACAACTGAACACTGAAGCTTTCTTT. This translates into CASGSPGQLNTEAFF.

The genes are TRBV7-9 and TRBJ1-1; D not resolved. The CDR3 sequence is 13 residues long. Germline loops: CDR1 SEHNR, CDR2 FQNEAQ (reference sequence). V gave up 5 bases and J gave up 4 bases, with 11 bases separating them. The CDR3 region has the DNA TGTGCCAGCAGCCCCGGTTTGGGCACTGAAGCTTTCTTT. Its translation: CASSPGLGTEAFF.

The gene calls are TRBV28 and TRBJ1-2; possibly TRBD1 for D (6 bases). Germline CDR1 is MDHEN and CDR2 is SYDVKM. The V and J ends lost 2 bases and 2 bases respectively, with 9 bases between them. This CDR3 contains 14 residues. The CDR3, as DNA: TGTGCCAGCAGTTTAGGACAGTTAAACTATGGCTACACCTTC. Residues: CASSLGQLNYGYTF.

The chain recombines TRBV4-2 with TRBJ1-5; D gene uncertain. The germline V gene has CDR1 LGHNA and CDR2 YNFKEQ. V dropped 0 bases and J dropped 0 bases, with 9 bases sitting between them. The CDR3 has 16 amino acids. CDR3 DNA sequence: TGTGCCAGCAGCCAAGATGTAGGGTATAGCAATCAGCCCCAGCATTTT. It codes for CASSQDVGYSNQPQHF.

This CDR3 reads CASSYYRVSDEQYF. DNA of the CDR3: TGTGCCAGCTCCTACTACAGGGTTAGTGACGAGCAGTACTTC. This sequence joins TRBV6-5 and TRBJ2-7; possible D gene TRBD1, 6 bases. With 8 bases removed from V and 5 bases from J, the gap between germline ends came to 19 bases. CDR1 and CDR2 from the germline V gene are MNHEY and SVGAGI. The length of the CDR3 is 14 residues.

The rearrangement joins TRBV2 to TRBJ2-5, with 7 bases lining up with TRBD2. The CDR3 length is 15 residues. V trimming: 11 bases; J trimming: 5 bases; junction bases outside the gene matches: 17. Per the germline V gene, CDR1 is SNHLY and CDR2 is FYNNEI. The CDR3 DNA reads as TGTGCCCATTCCCGGGCGGCGGGAGATGACGAGACCCAGTACTTC. Protein sequence: CAHSRAAGDDETQYF.

This clone has only a few counts. The chain couples TRBV19 to TRBJ2-5; a possible D gene is TRBD1 (7 bases). V shed 5 bases and J shed 6 bases, with 19 bases lying between them. CDR1 and CDR2 (germline): LNHDA, SQIVND (reference sequence). This CDR3 region has 15 residues. The CDR3 protein is CASSFRQGGGKTQYF. DNA for the CDR3: TGTGCCAGTAGTTTTAGACAGGGAGGCGGGAAGACCCAGTACTTC.

The chain couples TRBV2 to TRBJ2-7; 10 nucleotides line up with TRBD1. The CDR3 runs to 13 residues. Trimming cost V 6 bases and J 7 bases; bases outside gene matches: 6. CDR1 and CDR2 from the germline V gene are SNHLY and FYNNEI. CDR3 sequence: CASRKTGGGEQYF. The CDR3 DNA follows: TGTGCCAGCAGGAAGACAGGGGGCGGAGAGCAGTACTTC.

The J gene is TRBJ2-7, the V gene TRBV21-1. TRBV21-1 is a known pseudogene. The CDR3 loop spans 16 amino acids. The DNA of the CDR3 is TGTGCCAGCAGCAAAGCGCTGATCATAATACCCTACGAGCAGTACTTC. Translation: CASSKALIIIPYEQYF.

The chain employs TRBV29-1 and TRBJ1-2, with unresolved D. V lost 0 bases and J 8 bases, leaving 10 bases between the germline ends. Germline V lookup: CDR1 SQVTM, CDR2 ANQGSEA. The CDR3 is 12 amino acids. The CDR3 spells CSVEDKGLGYTF. In nucleotides, the CDR3 is TGCAGCGTTGAAGATAAAGGGCTGGGCTACACCTTC.

V usage is TRBV7-9 and J usage is TRBJ2-3; D remains ambiguous. CDR1 and CDR2 from the germline V gene are SEHNR and FQNEAQ (reference sequence). CDR3 size: 16 residues. With 0 bases removed from V and 4 bases from J, the gap between germline ends came to 14 bases. The CDR3 region has the DNA TGTGCCAGCAGCTTAGCGCATATTCCTAGTGCAGATACGCAGTATTTT. Its protein product is CASSLAHIPSADTQYF.

V usage is TRBV7-9 and J usage is TRBJ2-1; D possibly corresponds to TRBD2 (6 bases). Trimming pared 2 bases from V and 7 bases from J, leaving 18 bases between. CDR1 is SEHNR, CDR2 FQNEAQ, per germline (reference sequence). The CDR3 has 16 amino acids. The CDR3 loop is CASSLREDSSRNEQFF. DNA for the CDR3: TGTGCCAGCAGCTTAAGGGAGGACTCTTCGAGAAATGAGCAGTTCTTC.

The chain is built from TRBV6-5 and TRBJ2-7, with D uncertain. With 4 bases removed from V and 5 bases from J, the gap between germline ends came to 3 bases. The length of the CDR3 is 10 residues. The germline V gene has CDR1 MNHEY and CDR2 SVGAGI. Here the CDR3 DNA reads TGTGCCAGCAGTTCCCACGAGCAGTACTTC. It codes for CASSSHEQYF.

The chain is built from TRBV10-1 and TRBJ2-3; D is unresolved. Germline lookup yields CDR1 WNHNN and CDR2 SYGVQD (reference sequence). V dropped 3 bases and J dropped 10 bases, with 14 bases sitting between them. This CDR3 spans 13 amino acids. Here the CDR3 reads CASSDSSAGAQYF. As DNA, the CDR3 is TGCGCCAGCAGTGATTCCAGCGCAGGTGCGCAGTATTTT.